This is a list of T cell receptor beta chains from one sample in a study of Ad26.COV2.S vaccination and SARS-CoV-2 variants. Data came from immunoSEQ multiplex PCR; TCRdb stores just in-frame clones and leaves some out. The sample includes 150,000 to 200,000 clones, 87% seen only once; the top ten take under 7.5%. The source material was peripheral blood, sampled after recovery from COVID-19. The receptor source for this set is a human donor who had recovered from COVID-19. Each CDR3 is given with its conserved first and last residue. A D gene is named only where the DNA matches it firmly. Size is omitted from some rows. Given values are once, few, many or a class for expanded clones.

V gene	J gene	clone size	D gene	CDR3 protein	CDR3 DNA
TRBV7-3	TRBJ2-5	-	-	CASSPSGHEETQYF	TGTGCCAGCAGCCCCAGCGGCCATGAAGAGACCCAGTACTTC
TRBV5-1	TRBJ2-3	-	-	CASSVNTDTQYF	TGCGCCAGCAGCGTGAACACAGATACGCAGTATTTT
TRBV10-3	TRBJ2-7	-	-	CAISDPDFPSYEQYF	TGTGCCATCAGTGACCCAGACTTCCCTAGCTACGAGCAGTACTTC
TRBV24-1	TRBJ2-1	-	TRBD1	CATRDSEFF	TGTGCCACTAGGGACAGTGAGTTCTTC
TRBV9	TRBJ2-1	-	TRBD2	CASSPGLAGGRGEQFF	TGTGCCAGCAGCCCGGGACTAGCGGGAGGGCGGGGTGAGCAGTTCTTC
TRBV29-1	TRBJ1-4	-	TRBD1	CSVGKGTGSNEKLFF	TGCAGCGTCGGGAAAGGGACAGGGTCTAATGAAAAACTGTTTTTT
TRBV14	TRBJ1-6	many	-	CASSPSYLGSPLHF	TGTGCCAGCAGCCCCAGCTACTTGGGTTCACCCCTCCACTTT
TRBV19	TRBJ1-5	-	-	CASSIPNRGASNQPQHF	TGTGCCAGTAGTATACCGAACCGGGGGGCCAGCAATCAGCCCCAGCATTTT
TRBV6-5	TRBJ2-3	-	TRBD1	CASSSNTGGQSGQYF	TGTGCCAGCAGTTCCAATACAGGGGGCCAGTCAGGCCAGTATTTT
TRBV27	TRBJ1-5	few	-	CASFRAKDQPQHF	TGTGCCAGCTTTAGAGCTAAGGATCAGCCCCAGCATTTT
TRBV5-6	TRBJ2-7	-	-	CASSLVPSGDEQYF	TGTGCCAGCAGCTTGGTCCCGTCGGGCGACGAGCAGTACTTC
TRBV18	TRBJ1-1	-	-	CASSPQGGRNTEAFF	TGTGCCAGCTCACCACAGGGGGGCCGGAACACTGAAGCTTTCTTT
TRBV30	TRBJ1-6	-	TRBD1	CAWGRGHDYNSPLHF	TGTGCCTGGGGAAGGGGGCACGACTATAATTCACCCCTCCACTTT
TRBV28	TRBJ2-1	-	TRBD2	CASSSVGLAGNEQFF	TGTGCCAGCAGTTCAGTGGGGCTAGCGGGGAATGAGCAGTTCTTC
TRBV5-1	TRBJ2-7	-	TRBD2	CASRGASGYEQYF	TGCGCCAGCAGGGGGGCTAGCGGGTACGAGCAGTACTTC
TRBV11-2	TRBJ1-1	-	-	CASTPLRGMNTEAFF	TGTGCCAGCACCCCGCTCCGGGGTATGAACACTGAAGCTTTCTTT
TRBV9	TRBJ2-5	-	-	CASSRVGAGETQYF	TGTGCCAGCAGCAGAGTCGGGGCGGGTGAGACCCAGTACTTC
TRBV19	TRBJ2-1	-	TRBD2	CASSFRLAGLPSYNEQFF	TGTGCCAGTAGTTTTAGACTAGCGGGATTGCCCTCCTACAATGAGCAGTTCTTC
TRBV2	TRBJ1-5	-	-	CASSRGGPQHF	TGTGCCAGCAGTCGCGGCGGGCCCCAGCATTTT
TRBV7-3	TRBJ2-1	-	TRBD2	CASSLSGTSGGVAVYEQFF	TGTGCCAGCAGCTTAAGCGGGACTAGCGGGGGGGTGGCGGTGTACGAGCAGTTCTTC
TRBV11-1	TRBJ2-5	-	TRBD2	CASSLSQAGRGETQYF	TGTGCCAGCAGCTTATCCCAAGCGGGGCGGGGAGAGACCCAGTACTTC
TRBV6-1	TRBJ2-7	-	TRBD2	CASSEGTSGPYEQYF	TGTGCCAGCAGTGAAGGGACTAGCGGCCCCTACGAGCAGTACTTC
TRBV24-1	TRBJ2-7	-	-	CATSDLGGGKNYEQYF	TGTGCCACCAGTGATTTAGGAGGGGGCAAAAACTACGAGCAGTACTTC
TRBV5-5	TRBJ2-7	once	-	CASSFVPSPYEQYF	TGTGCCAGCAGCTTTGTCCCGAGTCCCTACGAGCAGTACTTC
TRBV2	TRBJ1-2	few	-	CASKKGGANYGYTF	TGTGCCAGCAAGAAGGGGGGCGCTAACTATGGCTACACCTTC
TRBV5-4	TRBJ1-1	-	TRBD1	CASSRIWDRANTEAFF	TGTGCCAGCAGCCGAATCTGGGACAGGGCCAACACTGAAGCTTTCTTT
TRBV7-2	TRBJ2-7	-	TRBD1	CASSWDRGLSEQYF	TGTGCCAGCAGCTGGGACAGGGGGCTGAGTGAGCAGTACTTC
TRBV10-1	TRBJ2-3	-	-	CASSPGDTQYF	TGCGCCAGCAGCCCAGGAGATACGCAGTATTTT
TRBV5-1	TRBJ2-7	-	TRBD1	CASSSQGAYEQYF	TGCGCCAGCAGCTCTCAGGGGGCATACGAGCAGTACTTC
TRBV6-5	TRBJ2-3	-	-	CASSKRAITDTQYF	TGTGCCAGCAGTAAACGGGCTATAACAGATACGCAGTATTTT
TRBV15	TRBJ1-4	-	-	CATSRTGTRENEKLFF	TGTGCCACCAGCAGGACCGGGACACGGGAAAATGAAAAACTGTTTTTT
TRBV27	TRBJ2-2	-	TRBD1	CASSSDRGGGELFF	TGTGCCAGCAGTTCCGACAGGGGGGGCGGGGAGCTGTTTTTT
TRBV5-4	TRBJ2-3	-	-	CASSLGGGTSTDTQYF	TGTGCCAGCAGCTTGGGAGGCGGAACTAGCACAGATACGCAGTATTTT